This TCR beta chain was sequenced in a study of OX40 agonist ivuxolimab in advanced cancers. Study context: Past anti-PD-1, anti-PD-L1 or anti-CTLA-4 therapy was accepted, and 40% had received some.

Assay: immunoSEQ multiplex PCR; the TCRdb copy retains only in-frame clones and omits some. In the table there are around 12,000 clones, around 86% of which are singletons. The receptor was isolated from an adult with an advanced solid tumor such as melanoma, head and neck, liver or kidney cancer. The sample was CD4+ or CD8+ T cells sorted from blood, taken in a trial of the OX40 agonist ivuxolimab.

CDR3 sequence reads: CASSAPSGRTSGANVLTF. CDR3 coding DNA: TGTGCCAGCAGTGCTCCTAGCGGGAGAACCTCTGGGGCCAACGTCCTGACTTTC. The rearrangement uses TRBV27 and TRBJ2-6; 10 bases line up with TRBD2. This CDR3 has 18 residues. From germline, CDR1 is MNHEY and CDR2 SMNVEV (reference sequence). With 5 bases clipped from V and 0 bases from J, the junction kept 7 bases outside the gene matches.